Reported below is one T cell receptor beta chain. Germline values: CDR1 SEHNR, CDR2 FQNEAQ (reference sequence). V dropped 1 base and J dropped 4 bases, with 14 bases sitting between them. The CDR3 loop spans 16 amino acids. This sample is drawn from a study of shared clonotypes between healthy human individuals. TCRdb's copy holds only in-frame clones and misses some; the assay was immunoSEQ multiplex PCR. The sample has 550,000 to 850,000 clones, 74% seen once; the top ten hold 1.5% to 2%. The TCR comes from a woman aged 25 to 45 in good health. The sequenced sample was memory CD4+ T cells sorted from blood. Subset indicated: CD45RA-negative fraction. The rearrangement joins TRBV7-9 to TRBJ1-5; D is uncertain. The CDR3 DNA follows: TGTGCCAGCAGCTTAGAGGGTCGGGCAAGTAATCAGCCCCAGCATTTT. Amino acids: CASSLEGRASNQPQHF.